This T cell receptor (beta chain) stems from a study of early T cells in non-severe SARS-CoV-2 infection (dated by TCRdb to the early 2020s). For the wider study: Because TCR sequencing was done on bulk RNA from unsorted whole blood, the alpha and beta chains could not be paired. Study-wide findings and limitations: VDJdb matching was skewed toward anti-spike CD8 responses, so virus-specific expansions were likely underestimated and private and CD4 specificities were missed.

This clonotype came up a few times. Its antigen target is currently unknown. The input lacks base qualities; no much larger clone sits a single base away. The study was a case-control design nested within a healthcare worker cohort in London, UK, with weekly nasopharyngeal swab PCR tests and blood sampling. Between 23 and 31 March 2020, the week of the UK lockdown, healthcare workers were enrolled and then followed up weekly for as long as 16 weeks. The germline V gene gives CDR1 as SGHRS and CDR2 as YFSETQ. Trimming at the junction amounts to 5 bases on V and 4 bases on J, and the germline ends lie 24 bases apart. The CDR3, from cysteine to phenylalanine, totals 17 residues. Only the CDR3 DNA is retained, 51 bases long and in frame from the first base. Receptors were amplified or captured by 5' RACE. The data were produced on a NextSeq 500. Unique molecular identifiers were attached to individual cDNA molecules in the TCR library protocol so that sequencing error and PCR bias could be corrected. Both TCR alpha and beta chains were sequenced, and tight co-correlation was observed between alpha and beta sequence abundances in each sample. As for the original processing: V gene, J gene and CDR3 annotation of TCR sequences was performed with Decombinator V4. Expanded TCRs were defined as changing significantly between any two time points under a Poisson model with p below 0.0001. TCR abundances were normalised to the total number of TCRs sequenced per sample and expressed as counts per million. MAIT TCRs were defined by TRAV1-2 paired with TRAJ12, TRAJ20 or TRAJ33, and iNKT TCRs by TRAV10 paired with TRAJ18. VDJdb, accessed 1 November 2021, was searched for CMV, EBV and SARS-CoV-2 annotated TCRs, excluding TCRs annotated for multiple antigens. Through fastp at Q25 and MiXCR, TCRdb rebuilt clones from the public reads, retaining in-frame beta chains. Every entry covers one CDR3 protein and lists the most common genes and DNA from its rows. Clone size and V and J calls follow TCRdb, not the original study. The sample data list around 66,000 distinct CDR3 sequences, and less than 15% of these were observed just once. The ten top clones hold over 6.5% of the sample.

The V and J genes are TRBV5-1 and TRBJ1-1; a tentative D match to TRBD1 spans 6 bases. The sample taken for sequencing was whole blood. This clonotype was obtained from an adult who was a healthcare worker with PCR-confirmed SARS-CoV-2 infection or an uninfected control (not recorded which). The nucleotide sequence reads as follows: TGCGCCAGCAGTCTTCAACCACTGCAGGGGATCGGCACTGAAGCTTTCTTT. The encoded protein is CASSLQPLQGIGTEAFF. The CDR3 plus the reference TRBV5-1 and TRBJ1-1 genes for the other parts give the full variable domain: KAGVTQTPRYLIKTRGQQVTLSCSPISGHRSVSWYQQTPGQGLQFLFEYFSETQRNKGNFPGRFSGRQFSNSRSEMNVSTLELGDSALYLCASSLQPLQGIGTEAFFGQGTRLTVV.